In this sample, the clone carrying this T cell receptor beta chain turned up once. Generated by immunoSEQ multiplex PCR, the TCRdb table keeps only in-frame clones and is missing some. This sample has about 100,000 clones; over 60% occur once, and the top ten carry roughly 17%. This record belongs to a study of Ad26.COV2.S vaccination and SARS-CoV-2 variants. The CDR3 has 16 residues. V lost 0 bases, J lost 7 bases, and 16 bases lay in between. Germline V CDR1 and CDR2: MNHEY, SVGAGI. Sequenced here: peripheral blood, sampled after recovery from COVID-19. The TCR comes from a human donor who had recovered from COVID-19. The chain has TRBV6-5 and TRBJ2-1; D unclear. The CDR3 DNA is TGTGCCAGCAGTTACTCGACCGGGCCACGAGGAAATGAGCAGTTCTTC. It encodes CASSYSTGPRGNEQFF.